What follows is one TCR beta chain and its context. Its binding antigen is unknown. Base quality data are lacking; no much larger clone is found one base away. The V end loses 5 bases and the J end loses 8 bases, and a stretch of 18 bases separates them. The CDR3 starts with the cysteine, ends with the phenylalanine, and has 15 residues. Only the CDR3 DNA stays, 45 bases, in frame from base 1. CDR1 and CDR2, per the germline V gene (reference sequence), are SEHNR and FQNEAQ. These data belong to a study of T cell repertoires in cytomegalovirus infection (dated by TCRdb to about 2019). At the level of the whole study: Peptide stimulations targeted recently identified HLA-C-restricted CMV epitopes, whose presentation resists viral immunomodulation, together with well-studied HLA-B-restricted epitopes. The HLA type of each donor mattered for the analysis, because public TCR beta signatures pointed to carriage of CMV infection along with the matching HLA type. Broader findings and caveats from the paper: The ex vivo response was dominated by HLA-C-restricted CMV-specific TCR beta clonotypes, which also provided the single most frequent clonotype in two of eight donors. Carriers of CMV infection plus the relevant HLA type were discriminated by the cumulative frequency of public TCR beta family members in the study cohort and in an independent approximately 350-donor cohort.

This specimen's treatment or condition label, per the study, means: in vitro stimulation with specific CMV peptide epitopes to enrich CMV-specific T cells. Data came from an Illumina HiSeq 1500. TCRdb took the public reads, trimmed them with fastp at Q25, ran MiXCR for clone calling and kept in-frame beta chains. Every entry covers one CDR3 protein and lists the most common genes and DNA from its rows. This sample holds 750,000 to 950,000 distinct CDR3 sequences; about 28% were observed only once. Jointly, the top ten make up approximately 14% of the sample. The starting material was cultured CD8+ T cells from PBMCs, obtained from culture after CMV antigen stimulation. The TCR sequence derives from a human donor in good health (CMV status not recorded). Some clones in this sample may be carry-over from other donors' samples. The chain is assembled from TRBV7-9 and TRBJ1-4, with TRBD1 tentatively as D gene (6 bases match). The CDR3 region reads CASSPRGADGEKLFF. The bases are TGTGCCAGCAGCCCAAGGGGGGCAGACGGGGAAAAACTGTTTTTT.